This T cell receptor beta chain was captured in a study of CD8 T cells in ankylosing spondylitis. Whole-study findings and limits: Clones linked to disease, bearing a CD8+ phenotype, were relatively rare in peripheral blood. Within matched ankylosing spondylitis synovial fluid, disease-linked clones were reportedly significantly enriched. A motif of eight highly homologous TCR beta variants was seen as apparently characteristic of ankylosing spondylitis blood.

The authors made TCR beta libraries by quantitative 5'-RACE with molecular barcodes. TCRdb passed the 5' RACE reads through MiXCR, listing each CDR3 protein once. The sample contains over 60,000 distinct CDR3 sequences, roughly 5% of which appear only once. Germline trimming cut 7 bases from V and 4 bases from J; bases unmatched to any gene: 4. Germline V gives CDR1 SGHRS, CDR2 YFSETQ. This CDR3 spans 13 amino acids. This clonotype was counted many times. Its antigen remains unidentified. This clonotype was obtained from a male donor with ankylosing spondylitis or in good health (not recorded which). This chain links TRBV5-1 with TRBJ1-1, with TRBD1 matching over 10 bases. Sequencing input: blood, either unsorted or a sorted T cell fraction (not recorded which). The CDR3 region is CASGTGVATEAFF. The DNA of the CDR3 is TGCGCCAGCGGGACAGGGGTGGCCACTGAAGCTTTCTTT. Drawing the rest from reference TRBV5-1 and TRBJ1-1, the complete variable domain is KAGVTQTPRYLIKTRGQQVTLSCSPISGHRSVSWYQQTPGQGLQFLFEYFSETQRNKGNFPGRFSGRQFSNSRSEMNVSTLELGDSALYLCASGTGVATEAFFGQGTRLTVV.